This T cell receptor beta chain was retrieved from a study of patients and donors after allogeneic stem cell transplantation. Losses at the gene ends were 6 bases for V and 2 bases for J; bases not matched to a gene: 7. Germline loops: CDR1 ENHRY, CDR2 SYGVKD. The CDR3 runs to 15 residues. TCRdb re-analysed the RT-PCR reads in MiXCR, keeping a single row per CDR3 protein. The table records over 150,000 distinct CDR3 sequences, approximately 41% of them present only once. This clonotype originated in a human donor who was either an allogeneic HSCT recipient or a stem cell or donor lymphocyte infusion donor (not recorded which). It is not recorded whose cells these are; they may come from a transplant donor. Sequencing was carried out using blood, either unsorted or a sorted T cell fraction (not recorded which). This chain connects TRBV10-3 to TRBJ2-1, with 7 bases fitting TRBD1. The DNA of the CDR3 is TGTGCCATCAGCTTATATGACAGGGCCTACAATGAGCAGTTCTTC. Its translation: CAISLYDRAYNEQFF.